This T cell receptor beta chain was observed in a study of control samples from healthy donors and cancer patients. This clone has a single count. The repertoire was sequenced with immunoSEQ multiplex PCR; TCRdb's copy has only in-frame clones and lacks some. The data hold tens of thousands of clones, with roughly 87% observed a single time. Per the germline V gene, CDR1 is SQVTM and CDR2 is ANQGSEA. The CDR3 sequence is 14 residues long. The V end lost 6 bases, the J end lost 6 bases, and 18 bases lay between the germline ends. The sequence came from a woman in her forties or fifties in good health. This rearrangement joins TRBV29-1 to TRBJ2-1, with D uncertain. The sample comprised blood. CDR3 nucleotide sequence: TGCAGCGTCCACCATAATAGGATGAGCAATGAGCAGTTCTTC. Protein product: CSVHHNRMSNEQFF.